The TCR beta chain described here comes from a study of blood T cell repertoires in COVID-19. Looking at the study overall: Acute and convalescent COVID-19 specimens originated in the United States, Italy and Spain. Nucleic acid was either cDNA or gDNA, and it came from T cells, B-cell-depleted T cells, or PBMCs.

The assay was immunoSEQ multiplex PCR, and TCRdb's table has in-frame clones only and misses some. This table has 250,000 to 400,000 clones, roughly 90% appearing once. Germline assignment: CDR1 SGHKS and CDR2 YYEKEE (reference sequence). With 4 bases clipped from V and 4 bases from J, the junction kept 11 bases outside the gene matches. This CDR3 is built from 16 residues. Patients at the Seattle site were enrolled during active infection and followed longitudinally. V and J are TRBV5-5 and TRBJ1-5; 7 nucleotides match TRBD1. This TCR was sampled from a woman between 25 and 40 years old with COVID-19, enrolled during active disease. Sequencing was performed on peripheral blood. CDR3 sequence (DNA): TGTGCCAGCAGCAAAAACCAGGGGGAGATGAATCAGCCCCAGCATTTT. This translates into CASSKNQGEMNQPQHF.